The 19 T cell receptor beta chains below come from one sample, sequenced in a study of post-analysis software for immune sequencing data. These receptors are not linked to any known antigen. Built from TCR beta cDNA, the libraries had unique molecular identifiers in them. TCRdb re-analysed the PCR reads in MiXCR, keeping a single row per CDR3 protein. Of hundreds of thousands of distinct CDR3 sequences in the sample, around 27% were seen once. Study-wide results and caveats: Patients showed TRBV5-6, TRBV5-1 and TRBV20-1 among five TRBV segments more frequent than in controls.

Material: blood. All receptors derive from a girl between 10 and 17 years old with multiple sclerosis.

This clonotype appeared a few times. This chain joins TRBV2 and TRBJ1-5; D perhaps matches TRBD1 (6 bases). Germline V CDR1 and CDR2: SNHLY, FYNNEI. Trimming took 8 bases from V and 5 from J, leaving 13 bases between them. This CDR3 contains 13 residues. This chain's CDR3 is CASVGTSYQPQHF. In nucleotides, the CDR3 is TGTGCCAGCGTCGGGACATCTTATCAGCCCCAGCATTTT.

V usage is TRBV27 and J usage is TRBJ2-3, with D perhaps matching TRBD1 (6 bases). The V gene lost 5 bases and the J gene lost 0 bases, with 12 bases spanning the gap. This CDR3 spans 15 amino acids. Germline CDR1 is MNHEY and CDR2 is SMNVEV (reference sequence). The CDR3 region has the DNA TGTGCCAGCAGTCCTACGACAGGCAGCACAGATACGCAGTATTTT. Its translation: CASSPTTGSTDTQYF.

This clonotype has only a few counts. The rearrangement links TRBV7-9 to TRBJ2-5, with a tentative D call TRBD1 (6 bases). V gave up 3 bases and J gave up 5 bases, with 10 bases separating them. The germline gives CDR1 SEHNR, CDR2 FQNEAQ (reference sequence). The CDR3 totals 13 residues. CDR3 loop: CASSFTGMETQYF. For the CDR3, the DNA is TGTGCCAGCAGCTTCACAGGGATGGAGACCCAGTACTTC.

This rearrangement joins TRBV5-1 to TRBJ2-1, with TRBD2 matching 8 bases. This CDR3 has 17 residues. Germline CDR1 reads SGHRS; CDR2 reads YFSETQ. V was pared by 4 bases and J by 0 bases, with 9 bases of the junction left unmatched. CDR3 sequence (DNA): TGCGCCAGCAGCGCGGAAGGACTAGCAAGCTCCTACAATGAGCAGTTCTTC. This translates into CASSAEGLASSYNEQFF. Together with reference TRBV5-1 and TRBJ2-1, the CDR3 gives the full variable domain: KAGVTQTPRYLIKTRGQQVTLSCSPISGHRSVSWYQQTPGQGLQFLFEYFSETQRNKGNFPGRFSGRQFSNSRSEMNVSTLELGDSALYLCASSAEGLASSYNEQFFGPGTRLTVL.

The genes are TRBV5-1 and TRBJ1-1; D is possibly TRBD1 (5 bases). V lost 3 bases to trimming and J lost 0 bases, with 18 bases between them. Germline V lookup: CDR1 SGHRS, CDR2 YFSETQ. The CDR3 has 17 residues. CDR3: CASSSQTANYMNTEAFF. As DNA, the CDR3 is TGCGCCAGCAGCTCCCAGACAGCCAACTACATGAACACTGAAGCTTTCTTT.

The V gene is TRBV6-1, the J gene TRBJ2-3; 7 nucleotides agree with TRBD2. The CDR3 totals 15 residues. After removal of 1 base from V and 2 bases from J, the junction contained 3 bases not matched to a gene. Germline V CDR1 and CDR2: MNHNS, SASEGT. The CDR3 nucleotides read TGTGCCAGCAGTGAAGTGGGGGGGATCACAGATACGCAGTATTTT. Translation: CASSEVGGITDTQYF.

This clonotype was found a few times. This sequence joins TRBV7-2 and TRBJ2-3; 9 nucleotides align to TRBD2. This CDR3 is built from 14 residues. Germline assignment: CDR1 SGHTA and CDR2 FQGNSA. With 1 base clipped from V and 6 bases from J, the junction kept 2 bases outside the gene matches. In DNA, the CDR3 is TGTGCCAGCAGCTTAGGACTAGCGGTGGATACGCAGTATTTT. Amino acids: CASSLGLAVDTQYF. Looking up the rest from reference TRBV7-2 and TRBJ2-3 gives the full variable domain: GAGVSQSPSNKVTEKGKDVELRCDPISGHTALYWYRQSLGQGLEFLIYFQGNSAPDKSGLPSDRFSAERTGGSVSTLTIQRTQQEDSAVYLCASSLGLAVDTQYFGPGTRLTVL.

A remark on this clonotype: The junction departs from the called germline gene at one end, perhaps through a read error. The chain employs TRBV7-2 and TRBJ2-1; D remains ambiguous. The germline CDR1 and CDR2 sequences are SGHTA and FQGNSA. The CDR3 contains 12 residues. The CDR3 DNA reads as TGTGCCGGCAGCTCAAACATCTATGAGCAGTTCTTC. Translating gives CAGSSNIYEQFF.

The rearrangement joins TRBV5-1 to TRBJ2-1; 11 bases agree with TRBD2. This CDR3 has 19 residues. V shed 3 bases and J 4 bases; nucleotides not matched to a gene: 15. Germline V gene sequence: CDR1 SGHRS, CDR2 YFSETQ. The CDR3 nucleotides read TGCGCCAGCAGCTCCCGAGGGCTAGCGGGAGGTTGGGGGTACAATGAGCAGTTCTTC. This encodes CASSSRGLAGGWGYNEQFF.

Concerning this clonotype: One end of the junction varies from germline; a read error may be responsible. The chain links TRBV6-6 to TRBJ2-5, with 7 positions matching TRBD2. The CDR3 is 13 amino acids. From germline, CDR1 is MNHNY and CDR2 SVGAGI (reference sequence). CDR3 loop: CTSSPPGGETQYF. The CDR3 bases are TGTACCAGCAGCCCCCCGGGGGGTGAGACCCAGTACTTC.

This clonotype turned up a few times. The CDR3, as DNA: TGCAGTGCTAGAGGCGGCAGCAGGGGCTACAATGAGCAGTTCTTC. This translates into CSARGGSRGYNEQFF. The chain combines TRBV20-1 with TRBJ2-1; TRBD1 might be the D (6 bases). Between the trimmed V and J ends, which lost 1 base and 3 bases, there was a span of 13 bases. This CDR3 has 15 residues. Germline CDR1 DFQATT, CDR2 SNEGSKA (reference sequence).

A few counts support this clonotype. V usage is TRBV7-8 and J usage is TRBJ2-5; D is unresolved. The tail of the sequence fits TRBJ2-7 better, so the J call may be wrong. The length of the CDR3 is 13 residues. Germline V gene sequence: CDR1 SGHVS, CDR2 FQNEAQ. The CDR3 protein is CASSPMVRYEQYF. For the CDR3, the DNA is TGTGCCAGCAGCCCCATGGTACGGTACGAGCAGTACTTC.

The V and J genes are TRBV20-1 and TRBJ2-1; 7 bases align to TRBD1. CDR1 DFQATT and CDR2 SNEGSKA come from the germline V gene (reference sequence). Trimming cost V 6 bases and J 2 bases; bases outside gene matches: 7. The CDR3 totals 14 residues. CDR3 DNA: TGCAGTGCGCTAGACAGGGAAGCCTACAATGAGCAGTTCTTC. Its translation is CSALDREAYNEQFF.

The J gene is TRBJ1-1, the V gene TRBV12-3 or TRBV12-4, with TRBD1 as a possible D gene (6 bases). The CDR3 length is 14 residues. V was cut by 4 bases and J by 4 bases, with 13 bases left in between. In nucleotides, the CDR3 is TGTGCCAGCAGTTGGGGGGCGGAGGTCACTGAAGCTTTCTTT. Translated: CASSWGAEVTEAFF.

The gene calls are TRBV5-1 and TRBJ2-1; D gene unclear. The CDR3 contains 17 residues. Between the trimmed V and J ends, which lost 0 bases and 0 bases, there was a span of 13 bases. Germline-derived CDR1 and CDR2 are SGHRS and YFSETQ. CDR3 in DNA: TGCGCCAGCAGCTTGGTATGGGGTCAAAGCTCCTACAATGAGCAGTTCTTC. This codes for CASSLVWGQSSYNEQFF.

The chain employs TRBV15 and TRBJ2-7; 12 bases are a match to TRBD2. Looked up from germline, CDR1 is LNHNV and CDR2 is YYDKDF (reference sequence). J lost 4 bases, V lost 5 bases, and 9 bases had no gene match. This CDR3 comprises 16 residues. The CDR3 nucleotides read TGTGCCACCAGCTCGGGACTAGCGGGCGGACCATACGAGCAGTACTTC. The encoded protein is CATSSGLAGGPYEQYF.

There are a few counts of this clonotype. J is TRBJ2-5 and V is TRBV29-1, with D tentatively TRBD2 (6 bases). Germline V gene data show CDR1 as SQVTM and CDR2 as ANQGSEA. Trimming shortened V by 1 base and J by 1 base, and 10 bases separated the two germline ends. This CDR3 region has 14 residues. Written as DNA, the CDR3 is TGCAGCGTTGAAGGCGGGGAGGTCCAAGAGACCCAGTACTTC. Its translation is CSVEGGEVQETQYF.

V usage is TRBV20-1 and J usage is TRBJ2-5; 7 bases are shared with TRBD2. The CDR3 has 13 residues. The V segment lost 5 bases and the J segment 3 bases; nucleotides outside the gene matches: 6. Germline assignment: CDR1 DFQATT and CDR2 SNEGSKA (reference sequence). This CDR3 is CSASSGTKETQYF. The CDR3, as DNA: TGCAGTGCTTCGTCCGGGACTAAAGAGACCCAGTACTTC.

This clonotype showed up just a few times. The CDR3 sequence is CASSFVRAEAFF. In nucleotides, the CDR3 is TGTGCCAGCAGTTTCGTAAGGGCTGAAGCTTTCTTT. The rearrangement uses TRBV12-3 or TRBV12-4 and TRBJ1-1, with D uncertain. Trimming pared 3 bases from V and 6 bases from J, leaving 8 bases between. The CDR3 runs to 12 residues.